The T cell receptor (beta chain) under discussion was sequenced for a study of blood T cell repertoires in COVID-19. Study at large: Researchers got acute and convalescent COVID-19 samples from the United States, Italy and Spain. In each case, the material was cDNA or gDNA derived from T cells, B-cell-depleted T cells, or PBMCs.

Looked up from germline, CDR1 is MNHEY and CDR2 is SVGAGI. Trimming removed 4 bases from V and 1 base from J; junction bases left unmatched: 3. CDR3 size: 16 residues. Authors' analysis steps: Estimation of nucleated cell counts was performed using reference gene primer amplification. TCRdb's copy holds only in-frame clones and misses some; the assay was immunoSEQ multiplex PCR. V and J calls and clone size come straight from that table; D and trimming were deduced from the DNA. The sample lists fewer than 30,000 clones, 65% to 85% occurring once. Sequencing was performed on peripheral blood. The rearrangement uses TRBV6-5 and TRBJ1-3, with TRBD1 matching over 11 bases. This clonotype was sampled from a man aged 45-60 years with active or convalescent COVID-19. CDR3 in DNA: TGTGCCAGCAGTTGGGGACAGGGGGGATCTGGAAACACCATATATTTT. It translates to CASSWGQGGSGNTIYF.